The 22 T cell receptor beta chains in this list originate from one sample, sequenced in a study of T cells in localized non-small cell lung cancer. TCRdb keeps only in-frame clones here, not all; method: immunoSEQ multiplex PCR. The repertoire includes about 13,000 clones, approximately 28% of them detected once, and 7.2% sits in the top ten. The source was lung tumor tissue, collected before any cancer treatment. Source of these receptors: a female donor aged 60 or older with stage I lung adenocarcinoma.

This clone appeared a few times. The CDR3 loop is CASSTRAGLSSPLHF. In DNA, the CDR3 is TGTGCCAGCAGCACCCGGGCAGGGCTCTCTTCACCCCTCCACTTT. The chain uses TRBV11-3 and TRBJ1-6; the D gene is possibly TRBD1 (5 bases). The CDR3 runs 15 residues. V was pared by 5 bases and J by 9 bases, with 17 bases between. Per germline, CDR1 SGHNT and CDR2 YENEEA.

The chain combines TRBV19 with TRBJ2-1; no clear D. Trimming cost V 3 bases and J 1 base, with 10 bases left between them. From germline, CDR1 is LNHDA and CDR2 SQIVND (reference sequence). The CDR3 loop spans 15 amino acids. CDR3 nucleotide sequence: TGTGCCAGTAGTATGACTTCGGAGTCCTACAATGAGCAGTTCTTC. Translating it yields CASSMTSESYNEQFF.

The chain combines TRBV18 with TRBJ1-5, with D maybe TRBD1 (5 bases). CDR3 length equals 14 residues. The V gene lost 2 bases and the J gene lost 6 bases, with 11 bases spanning the gap. Germline assignment: CDR1 KGHSH and CDR2 LQKENI. The CDR3 region is CASSPDSGSQPQHF. CDR3 bases: TGTGCCAGCTCACCAGACAGTGGGAGTCAGCCCCAGCATTTT.

This clone has at least ten counts. V is TRBV1 and J is TRBJ2-7; the DNA was not used to check the table's D call, TRBD2. TRBV1 is deemed a pseudogene. The CDR3 spans 19 residues. The CDR3 reads CASSLRAGLAGGYPYEQYF. In nucleotides, the CDR3 is TGCGCCAGCAGCCTAAGAGCAGGACTAGCGGGGGGCTACCCCTACGAGCAGTACTTC.

The rearrangement uses TRBV19 and TRBJ2-1; 13 nucleotides align to TRBD2. Germline V gene data show CDR1 as LNHDA and CDR2 as SQIVND (reference sequence). The CDR3 runs 18 residues. V lost 7 bases, J lost 7 bases, and 16 bases stayed unmatched. The CDR3 coding sequence is TGTGCCAGTAACCCCGGACTAGCGGGGGCGGGGTCGGGTAATGAGCAGTTCTTC. Its translation is CASNPGLAGAGSGNEQFF. The full variable domain, completed using reference TRBV19 and TRBJ2-1, is DGGITQSPKYLFRKEGQNVTLSCEQNLNHDAMYWYRQDPGQGLRLIYYSQIVNDFQKGDIAEGYSVSREKKESFPLTVTSAQKNPTAFYLCASNPGLAGAGSGNEQFFGPGTRLTVL.

This chain uses TRBV19 with TRBJ1-6, with TRBD1 identical over 8 bases. The V segment lost 7 bases and the J segment 5 bases; nucleotides outside the gene matches: 7. Germline CDR1 reads LNHDA; CDR2 reads SQIVND (reference sequence). The CDR3 contains 15 residues. The CDR3: CASNFDRGDNSPLHF. CDR3 nucleotide sequence: TGTGCCAGTAACTTCGACAGGGGAGATAATTCACCCCTCCACTTT. The full variable domain, rest sourced from reference TRBV19 and TRBJ1-6, is DGGITQSPKYLFRKEGQNVTLSCEQNLNHDAMYWYRQDPGQGLRLIYYSQIVNDFQKGDIAEGYSVSREKKESFPLTVTSAQKNPTAFYLCASNFDRGDNSPLHFGNGTRLTVT.

This clone occurred many times. The gene calls are TRBV9 and TRBJ1-1; D is possibly TRBD1 (6 bases). The CDR3 has 13 residues. Germline V CDR1 and CDR2: SGDLS, YYNGEE. V was pared by 3 bases and J by 8 bases, with 14 bases between. As DNA, the CDR3 is TGTGCCAGCAGCGAAACAGGGTTGCGAGAAGCTTTCTTT. Amino acid sequence: CASSETGLREAFF.

V gene TRBV19 combines with J gene TRBJ1-6; D is unclear. This CDR3 has 12 residues. CDR1 is LNHDA, CDR2 SQIVND, per germline (reference sequence). Trimming cost V 1 base and J 10 bases, with 5 bases left between them. The CDR3 protein is CASSIAGSPLHF. CDR3 nucleotide sequence: TGTGCCAGTAGTATAGCGGGGTCACCCCTCCACTTT.

The sample holds many counts of this clone. The chain carries TRBV6-8 and TRBJ1-6, with D possibly matching TRBD1 (5 bases). Trimming left V 4 bases short and J 5 bases short, with 15 bases between. The CDR3 is 16 residues long. The germline V gene has CDR1 MNHGY and CDR2 SAAAGT. The CDR3 reads CASSSLGTTNNSPLHF. The CDR3 DNA follows: TGTGCCAGCAGTTCCTTGGGGACGACGAATAATTCACCCCTCCACTTT.

There are a few counts of this clone. The V call is TRBV29-1, the J call TRBJ1-1; D not certain. Germline CDR1 reads SQVTM; CDR2 reads ANQGSEA. This CDR3 is built from 13 residues. Trimming removed 4 bases at V and 5 bases at J, with 14 bases between. The CDR3 DNA reads as TGCAGCGTTGGACATTCGCGGGATACTGAAGCTTTCTTT. Amino acid sequence: CSVGHSRDTEAFF. Complete variable domain (other parts from reference TRBV29-1 and TRBJ1-1): SAVISQKPSRDICQRGTSLTIQCQVDSQVTMMFWYRQQPGQSLTLIATANQGSEATYESGFVIDKFPISRPNLTFSTLTVSNMSPEDSSIYLCSVGHSRDTEAFFGQGTRLTVV.

The CDR3 DNA reads TGTGCCGCCAGCCCTCCAAACATCCCTGAAGCTTTCTTT. Translating it yields CAASPPNIPEAFF. This chain joins TRBV6-8 and TRBJ1-1, with D unresolved. The germline CDR1 and CDR2 sequences are MNHGY and SAAAGT. This CDR3 is built from 13 residues. The ends were cut back, 11 bases at V and 6 bases at J, with 19 bases in the middle.

This clone occurred a few times. This rearrangement joins TRBV19 to TRBJ1-5; a possible D gene is TRBD1 (6 bases). The CDR3 has 13 residues. V was cut by 9 bases and J by 4 bases, with 13 bases left in between. The V gene's germline CDR1 is LNHDA and CDR2 SQIVND (reference sequence). The CDR3 region is CASAYRENQPQHF. Written as DNA, the CDR3 is TGTGCCAGCGCCTACAGGGAAAATCAGCCCCAGCATTTT.

The J gene is TRBJ2-3, the V gene TRBV5-1; D may be TRBD2 (5 bases). This CDR3 is 15 amino acids long. V was shortened by 0 bases and J by 0 bases, with 8 bases between the two germline ends. The germline CDR1 and CDR2 sequences are SGHRS and YFSETQ. The CDR3 nucleotides are TGCGCCAGCAGCTTGGTCGGGGTTAGCACAGATACGCAGTATTTT. Its protein product is CASSLVGVSTDTQYF. Full variable domain (remainder filled in from reference TRBV5-1 and TRBJ2-3): KAGVTQTPRYLIKTRGQQVTLSCSPISGHRSVSWYQQTPGQGLQFLFEYFSETQRNKGNFPGRFSGRQFSNSRSEMNVSTLELGDSALYLCASSLVGVSTDTQYFGPGTRLTVL.

This clone is labeled as medium-sized (0.01 to 0.1%). The chain joins TRBV2 to TRBJ1-3; 8 nucleotides line up with TRBD1. The CDR3 contains 14 residues. After removal of 1 base from V and 9 bases from J, the junction contained 5 bases not matched to a gene. Germline V gives CDR1 SNHLY, CDR2 FYNNEI. The CDR3 nucleotides read TGTGCCAGCAGTGAAGGACAGGGGCTTCTCACCATATATTTT. It yields the protein CASSEGQGLLTIYF. Looking up the rest from reference TRBV2 and TRBJ1-3 gives the full variable domain: EPEVTQTPSHQVTQMGQEVILRCVPISNHLYFYWYRQILGQKVEFLVSFYNNEISEKSEIFDDQFSVERPDGSNFTLKIRSTKLEDSAMYFCASSEGQGLLTIYFGEGSWLTVV.

The chain links TRBV29-1 to TRBJ2-5; possible D gene TRBD2, 5 bases. Per germline, CDR1 SQVTM and CDR2 ANQGSEA. Trimming shortened V by 0 bases and J by 2 bases, and 13 bases separated the two germline ends. The CDR3 has 15 amino acids. The CDR3 here is CSVEEGSGRQETQYF. Written as DNA, the CDR3 is TGCAGCGTTGAAGAGGGGAGTGGGCGGCAAGAGACCCAGTACTTC.

V is TRBV11-3 and J is TRBJ2-5; 7 nucleotides match TRBD2. After removal of 7 bases from V and 5 bases from J, the junction contained 10 bases not matched to a gene. Germline V CDR1 and CDR2: SGHNT, YENEEA. This CDR3 comprises 14 residues. CDR3 DNA: TGTGCCAGCACCCTCTGGGGGGGAGACGAGACCCAGTACTTC. It is translated as CASTLWGGDETQYF.

The chain recombines TRBV18 with TRBJ2-2; D possibly corresponds to TRBD2 (5 bases). Trimming took off 3 bases at V and 5 bases at J, with 10 bases between the two ends. Germline V CDR1 and CDR2: KGHSH, LQKENI. The CDR3 sequence is 14 residues long. CDR3 residues: CASSPTTGTGELFF. CDR3 DNA sequence: TGTGCCAGCTCACCCACGACGGGGACCGGGGAGCTGTTTTTT.

Many counts were recorded for this clone. The chain uses TRBV9 and TRBJ1-5, with 7 positions matching TRBD1. J was trimmed by 4 bases and V by 3 bases; bases with no gene match: 4. Germline V CDR1 and CDR2: SGDLS, YYNGEE. The length of the CDR3 is 14 residues. For the CDR3, the DNA is TGTGCCAGCAGCGAGGGACAGCGAAATCAGCCCCAGCATTTT. It specifies CASSEGQRNQPQHF.

In this sample, this clone turned up many times. The genes are TRBV6-8 and TRBJ2-7, with TRBD1 matching over 7 bases. This CDR3 comprises 15 residues. With V trimmed by 5 bases and J by 3 bases, 10 bases remained unmatched. CDR1 and CDR2 (germline): MNHGY, SAAAGT. The CDR3: CASSRPGGRFYEQYF. DNA for the CDR3: TGTGCCAGCAGTCGACCAGGGGGTAGGTTCTACGAGCAGTACTTC.

CDR3 bases: TGTGCCAGCAGCCAGGGGTGGGAGCAGTACTTC. Its protein product is CASSQGWEQYF. V usage is TRBV14 and J usage is TRBJ2-7; D is uncertain. Germline V gives CDR1 SGHDN, CDR2 FVKESK. CDR3 length: 11 residues. The V gene lost 3 bases and the J gene lost 7 bases, with 7 bases spanning the gap. Based on the CDR3 plus reference TRBV14 and TRBJ2-7, the full variable domain is EAGVTQFPSHSVIEKGQTVTLRCDPISGHDNLYWYRRVMGKEIKFLLHFVKESKQDESGMPNNRFLAERTGGTYSTLKVQPAELEDSGVYFCASSQGWEQYFGPGTRLTVT.

The V gene is TRBV28, the J gene TRBJ1-4; the match to TRBD1 covers 9 bases. The CDR3 spans 15 residues. Germline V gives CDR1 MDHEN, CDR2 SYDVKM. Germline trimming cut 7 bases from V and 7 bases from J; bases unmatched to any gene: 10. CDR3 bases: TGTGCCAGCATCGCGCATGAGACAGGGGGTGAAAAACTGTTTTTT. Encoded protein: CASIAHETGGEKLFF.

This clone appeared many times. The J gene is TRBJ2-7, the V gene TRBV11-3; perhaps D is TRBD1 or TRBD2 (7 bases each). The germline V gene has CDR1 SGHNT and CDR2 YENEEA. Trimming left V 5 bases short and J 2 bases short, with 22 bases between. This CDR3 region has 17 residues. The CDR3 DNA sequence: TGTGCCAGCAGCCCCCGGGGAGGGCAGGGGGTTCCCTACGAGCAGTACTTC. It codes for CASSPRGGQGVPYEQYF.